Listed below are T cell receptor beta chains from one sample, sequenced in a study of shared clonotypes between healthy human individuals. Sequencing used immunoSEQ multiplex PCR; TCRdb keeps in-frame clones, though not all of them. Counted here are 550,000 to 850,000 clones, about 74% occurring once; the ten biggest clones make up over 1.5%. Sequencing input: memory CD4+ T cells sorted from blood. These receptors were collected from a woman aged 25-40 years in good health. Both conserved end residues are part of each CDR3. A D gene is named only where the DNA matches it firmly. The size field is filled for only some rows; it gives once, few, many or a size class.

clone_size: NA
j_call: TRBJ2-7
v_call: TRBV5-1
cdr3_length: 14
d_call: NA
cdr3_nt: TGCGCCAGCAGCCCGGGACACCAATCCTACGAGCAGTACTTC
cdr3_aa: CASSPGHQSYEQYF

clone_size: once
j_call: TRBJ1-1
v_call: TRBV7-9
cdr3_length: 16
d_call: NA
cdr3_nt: TGTGCCAGCAGCTTATCCCCCGACAGGACAAACACTGAAGCTTTCTTT
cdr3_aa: CASSLSPDRTNTEAFF

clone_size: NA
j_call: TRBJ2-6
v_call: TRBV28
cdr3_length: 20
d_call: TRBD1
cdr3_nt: TGTGCCAGCAGTTTAGCGTTTCTGGGGACAGCTTCCTCTGGGGCCAACGTCCTGACTTTC
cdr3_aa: CASSLAFLGTASSGANVLTF

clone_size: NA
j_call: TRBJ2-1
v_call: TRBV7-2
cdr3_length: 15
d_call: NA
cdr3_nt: TGTGCCAGCAGCTTAAGGACTACAAAAACCTCTGAGCAGTTCTTC
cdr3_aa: CASSLRTTKTSEQFF

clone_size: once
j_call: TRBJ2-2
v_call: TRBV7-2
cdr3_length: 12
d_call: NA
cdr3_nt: TGTGCCAGCAGCGGGGGGCAAGGCGGATTGTTTTTT
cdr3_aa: CASSGGQGGLFF

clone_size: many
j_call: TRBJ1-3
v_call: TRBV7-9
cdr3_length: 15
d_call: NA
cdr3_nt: TGTGCCAGCAGCGATGACCGGGACTCAGTAAACACCATATATTTT
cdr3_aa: CASSDDRDSVNTIYF

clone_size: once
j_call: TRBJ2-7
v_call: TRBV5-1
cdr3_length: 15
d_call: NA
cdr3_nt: TGCGCCAGCAGCTTTGGGGAGAGGAGGTCCTACGAGCAGTACTTC
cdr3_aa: CASSFGERRSYEQYF

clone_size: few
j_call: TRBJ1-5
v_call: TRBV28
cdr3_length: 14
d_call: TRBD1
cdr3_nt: TGTGCCAGCAGGTTACAGGGGGCAAGGCAGCCCCAGCATTTT
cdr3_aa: CASRLQGARQPQHF

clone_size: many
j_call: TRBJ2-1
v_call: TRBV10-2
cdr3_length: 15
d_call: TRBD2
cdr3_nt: TGCGCCAGCAGTGAGTCTAGCGGGAGTCTGGATGAGCAGTTCTTC
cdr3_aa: CASSESSGSLDEQFF

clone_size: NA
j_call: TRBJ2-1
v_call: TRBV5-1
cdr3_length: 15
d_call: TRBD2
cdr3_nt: TGCGCCAGCAGCTCCTGGACTAGCGGTTACAATGAGCAGTTCTTC
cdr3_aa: CASSSWTSGYNEQFF

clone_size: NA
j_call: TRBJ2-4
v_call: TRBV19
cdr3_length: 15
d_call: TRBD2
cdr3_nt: TGTGCCAGTAGTTATCCGAGCGGGAGCGGAAACATTCAGTACTTC
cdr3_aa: CASSYPSGSGNIQYF

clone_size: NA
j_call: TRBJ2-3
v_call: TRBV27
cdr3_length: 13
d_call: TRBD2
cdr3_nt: TGTGCCAGCAGCCATAGCGGGACAGATACGCAGTATTTT
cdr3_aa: CASSHSGTDTQYF

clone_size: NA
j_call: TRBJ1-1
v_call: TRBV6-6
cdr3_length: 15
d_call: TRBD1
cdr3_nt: TGTGCCATCTCCGGGACAGGGCTTTTGAACACTGAAGCTTTCTTT
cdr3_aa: CAISGTGLLNTEAFF

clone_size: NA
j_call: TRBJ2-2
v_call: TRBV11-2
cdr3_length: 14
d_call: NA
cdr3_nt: TGTGCCAGCAGCCCCCAGGGGGGCACCGGGGAGCTGTTTTTT
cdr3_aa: CASSPQGGTGELFF

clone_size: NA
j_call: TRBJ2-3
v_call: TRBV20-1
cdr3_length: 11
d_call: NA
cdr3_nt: TGCAGTGCCCGTAACATGGATACGCAGTATTTT
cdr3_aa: CSARNMDTQYF